The 14 T cell receptor beta chains reported below all come from one sample, sequenced in a study of blood T cell repertoires in COVID-19. Sequencing was performed with immunoSEQ multiplex PCR; in TCRdb, only in-frame clones are kept and a portion is missing. This table has over 400,000 clones, 85% to 90% appearing once. Sequencing input: peripheral blood. The receptor source for this set is a woman between 50 and 59 years old with COVID-19, enrolled during active disease.

V and J are TRBV30 and TRBJ2-7; possibly TRBD2 for D (5 bases). This CDR3 is 13 amino acids long. Germline assignment: CDR1 GTSNPN and CDR2 SVGIG (reference sequence). V shed 1 base and J shed 2 bases, with 9 bases lying between them. The CDR3 is CAWSAPGAYEQYF. CDR3 DNA sequence: TGTGCCTGGAGTGCCCCCGGGGCCTACGAGCAGTACTTC. The variable domain in full, completed from reference TRBV30 and TRBJ2-7, reads SQTIHQWPATLVQPVGSPLSLECTVEGTSNPNLYWYRQAAGRGLQLLFYSVGIGQISSEVPQNLSASRPQDRQFILSSKKLLLSDSGFYLCAWSAPGAYEQYFGPGTRLTVT.

The genes are TRBV5-1 and TRBJ1-2, with TRBD1 as a possible D gene (5 bases). The CDR3 totals 16 residues. CDR1 and CDR2 from the germline V gene are SGHRS and YFSETQ. V was clipped by 4 bases and J by 1 base, with 17 bases between them. The CDR3 coding sequence is TGCGCCAGCAGCCCCGACACAGTGGGACTTAACTATGGCTACACCTTC. It codes for CASSPDTVGLNYGYTF.

V and J are TRBV5-8 and TRBJ2-7, with 8 bases aligning to TRBD1. This CDR3 is built from 16 residues. J lost 0 bases, V lost 1 base, and 6 bases had no gene match. Germline CDR1 is SGHTS and CDR2 is YDEGEE. The CDR3 protein is CASSLRTGLSSYEQYF. CDR3 sequence (DNA): TGTGCCAGCAGCTTGAGGACAGGGCTTAGCTCCTACGAGCAGTACTTC.

This sequence joins TRBV9 and TRBJ1-2; D possibly corresponds to TRBD1 (5 bases). Trimming shortened V by 4 bases and J by 4 bases, and 17 bases separated the two germline ends. Germline values: CDR1 SGDLS, CDR2 YYNGEE. The length of the CDR3 is 15 residues. The CDR3 spells CASSPDGGKSYGYTF. The CDR3 nucleotides read TGTGCCAGCAGCCCCGACGGGGGGAAGAGCTATGGCTACACCTTC.

This chain uses TRBV7-8 with TRBJ1-4; no firm D call. The CDR3 spans 16 residues. Trimming removed 5 bases from V and 0 bases from J, with 13 bases in between. CDR1 is SGHVS, CDR2 FQNEAQ, per germline. The CDR3: CASSLTTYATNEKLFF. DNA for the CDR3: TGTGCCAGCAGCCTCACTACTTATGCAACTAATGAAAAACTGTTTTTT.

The rearrangement links TRBV18 to TRBJ1-4; 8 nucleotides align to TRBD1. CDR3 length equals 17 residues. With V trimmed by 3 bases and J by 7 bases, 13 bases remained unmatched. Germline V gene lookup returns CDR1 KGHSH and CDR2 LQKENI. The CDR3 sequence: CASSPSYFRGRIEKLFF. In DNA, the CDR3 is TGTGCCAGCTCACCTTCTTATTTCAGGGGGCGAATTGAAAAACTGTTTTTT.

The chain combines TRBV12-3 or TRBV12-4 with TRBJ2-3; unclear D gene. The CDR3 consists of 13 residues. V lost 4 bases and J 2 bases, leaving 7 bases between the germline ends. The CDR3 DNA follows: TGTGCCAGCAGTTCCCCTACCACAGATACGCAGTATTTT. The encoded protein is CASSSPTTDTQYF.

The rearrangement uses TRBV25-1 and TRBJ1-4; D possibly corresponds to TRBD1 (5 bases). The V end lost 5 bases, the J end lost 2 bases, and 9 bases lay between the germline ends. CDR1 is MGHDK, CDR2 SYGVNS, per germline. The CDR3 consists of 14 residues. The CDR3 bases are TGTGCCAGCAGTATGCAGGGTACTAATGAAAAACTGTTTTTT. The encoded protein is CASSMQGTNEKLFF. The variable domain in full, completed from reference TRBV25-1 and TRBJ1-4, reads EADIYQTPRYLVIGTGKKITLECSQTMGHDKMYWYQQDPGMELHLIHYSYGVNSTEKGDLSSESTVSRIRTEHFPLTLESARPSHTSQYLCASSMQGTNEKLFFGSGTQLSVL.

The rearrangement uses TRBV6-5 and TRBJ2-1, with 12 bases fitting TRBD1. CDR1 is MNHEY, CDR2 SVGAGI, per germline. CDR3 length equals 15 residues. Germline trimming cut 6 bases from V and 3 bases from J; bases unmatched to any gene: 3. The CDR3 DNA sequence: TGTGCCAGCAGGGGGACAGGGGGCATCTACAATGAGCAGTTCTTC. Protein sequence: CASRGTGGIYNEQFF.

Only a few counts were recorded for this clone. This chain links TRBV3-1 (or the pseudogene TRBV3-2) with TRBJ2-7, with TRBD1 identical over 9 bases. Germline loops: CDR1 LGHDT, CDR2 YNNKEL (reference sequence). The CDR3 sequence is 14 residues long. V lost 0 bases, J lost 9 bases, and 6 bases stayed unmatched. CDR3 loop: CASSQDPGQGGQYF. The CDR3 DNA is TGTGCCAGCAGCCAAGATCCGGGACAGGGAGGGCAGTACTTC.

V usage is TRBV7-8 and J usage is TRBJ1-1, with TRBD1 identical over 7 bases. The CDR3 loop spans 15 amino acids. The germline gives CDR1 SGHVS, CDR2 FQNEAQ. The V and J ends lost 2 bases and 4 bases, in that order; junction bases with no gene match: 7. This CDR3 is CASSLSGRGITEAFF. For the CDR3, the DNA is TGTGCCAGCAGCTTAAGCGGCAGGGGGATCACTGAAGCTTTCTTT.

The chain uses TRBV15 and TRBJ1-2, with D perhaps matching TRBD1 (5 bases). The CDR3 sequence is 15 residues long. CDR1 and CDR2 (germline): LNHNV, YYDKDF (reference sequence). The germline V and J ends were trimmed by 3 bases and 8 bases, with 19 bases remaining between them. CDR3 loop: CATSRGRTELRGYTF. As DNA, the CDR3 is TGTGCCACCAGCAGGGGGCGGACGGAGCTAAGAGGCTACACCTTC.

This sequence joins TRBV7-9 and TRBJ2-7; no clear D gene. Germline V CDR1 and CDR2: SEHNR, FQNEAQ (reference sequence). This CDR3 has 11 residues. Trimming stripped 5 bases from V and 2 bases from J, with 4 bases between. CDR3 protein: CASSPAYEQYF. DNA of the CDR3: TGTGCCAGCAGCCCAGCCTACGAGCAGTACTTC.

The rearrangement links TRBV7-9 to TRBJ2-7; D may be TRBD1 (6 bases). The CDR3 totals 11 residues. Germline lookup yields CDR1 SEHNR and CDR2 FQNEAQ (reference sequence). Trimming stripped 8 bases from V and 6 bases from J, with 11 bases between. As DNA, the CDR3 is TGTGCCAGCCAGGGGCTTGGCGAGCAGTACTTC. It yields the protein CASQGLGEQYF.